These T cell receptor beta chains were read from a single sample in a study of Graves' ophthalmopathy and Graves' hyperthyroidism. TCRdb re-analysed the multiplex PCR reads in MiXCR, keeping a single row per CDR3 protein. The sample records around 520,000 distinct CDR3 sequences, roughly 39% being singletons. The sample comprised peripheral blood or thyroid tissue (not recorded which). Source of these receptors: an adult man with Graves' hyperthyroidism. Both conserved end residues are part of each CDR3. A D gene is named only where the DNA matches it firmly. Only some rows state a clone size, as once, few, many or a class for expanded clones.

D: .
V: TRBV29-1
size: .
J: TRBJ1-3
DNA: TGCAGCGTTCTCATGCTCAGCGGGAGAGGAGAGACCATATATTTT
CDR3: CSVLMLSGRGETIYF

D: .
V: TRBV6-1
size: many
J: TRBJ1-2
DNA: TGTGCCAGCAGTGAAAGGGAGGGCCGGCGAGGTTATGGCTACACCTTC
CDR3: CASSEREGRRGYGYTF

D: TRBD1
V: TRBV6-5
size: few
J: TRBJ2-7
DNA: TGTGCCAGCAGTGAGCGGACAGGCATGTACGAGCAGTACTTC
CDR3: CASSERTGMYEQYF

D: .
V: TRBV30
size: few
J: TRBJ1-1
DNA: TGTGCCTGGAGTGCAGGTCCGGCCATGAACACTGAAGCTTTCTTT
CDR3: CAWSAGPAMNTEAFF

D: TRBD1
V: TRBV5-8
size: many
J: TRBJ1-2
DNA: TGTGCCAGCAGCCCTACAGGGGCTAGCTATGGCTACACCTTC
CDR3: CASSPTGASYGYTF

D: TRBD1
V: TRBV24-1
size: many
J: TRBJ2-7
DNA: TGTGCCACCAGTGAACCGGACAGGGCCTACGAGCAGTACTTC
CDR3: CATSEPDRAYEQYF

D: .
V: TRBV5-4
size: .
J: TRBJ1-2
DNA: TGTACCAGCAGCTTGTCGCTGGTGACCTATGGCTACACCTTC
CDR3: CTSSLSLVTYGYTF

D: TRBD1
V: TRBV2
size: many
J: TRBJ1-6
DNA: TGTGCCAGCAGTTTAGGACGGACAGGCCTAGGTTCACCCCTCCACTTT
CDR3: CASSLGRTGLGSPLHF

D: .
V: TRBV5-8
size: many
J: TRBJ2-2
DNA: TGTGCCAGCAGCTTGGGCAGGTTTGCCGGGGAGCTGTTTTTT
CDR3: CASSLGRFAGELFF

D: TRBD2
V: TRBV10-3
size: .
J: TRBJ2-1
DNA: TGTGCCATCAGACCTACTAGCGAAAGGTTCGATGAGCAGTTCTTC
CDR3: CAIRPTSERFDEQFF

D: .
V: TRBV11-2
size: many
J: TRBJ2-7
DNA: TGTGCCAGCAGCTTAAAGGCAGGCGAGCAGTACTTC
CDR3: CASSLKAGEQYF

D: .
V: TRBV7-9
size: few
J: TRBJ2-1
DNA: TGTGCCAGCAGCGGCAGGGGTGATGAGCAGTTCTTC
CDR3: CASSGRGDEQFF

D: TRBD1
V: TRBV25-1
size: once
J: TRBJ1-5
DNA: TGTGCCAGCGCCGGGACAGGGGATAGCAATCAGCCCCAGCATTTT
CDR3: CASAGTGDSNQPQHF

D: TRBD1
V: TRBV6-1
size: many
J: TRBJ1-2
DNA: TGTGCCAGCAGTTTCACAGGGGGCCCTGGCTACACCTTC
CDR3: CASSFTGGPGYTF

D: .
V: TRBV19
size: many
J: TRBJ1-6
DNA: TGTGCCAGTAGTGACATAGTTCCGTCGTCACCCCTCCACTTT
CDR3: CASSDIVPSSPLHF

D: .
V: TRBV5-1
size: .
J: TRBJ2-3
DNA: TGCGCCAGCAGCTTGGAGCTAGATACGCAGTATTTT
CDR3: CASSLELDTQYF

D: TRBD2
V: TRBV7-3
size: .
J: TRBJ2-5
DNA: TGTGCCAGCAGCCCTAGCGGGAGGGTATTCCAAGAGACCCAGTACTTC
CDR3: CASSPSGRVFQETQYF

D: .
V: TRBV29-1
size: many
J: TRBJ1-1
DNA: TGCAGCGTTGGGGGACTGAACACTGAAGCTTTCTTT
CDR3: CSVGGLNTEAFF

D: .
V: TRBV10-3
size: .
J: TRBJ2-7
DNA: TGTGCCAGCAAGTATTCGGGCAGGGGCGTCTCCTACGAGCAGTACTTC
CDR3: CASKYSGRGVSYEQYF

D: .
V: TRBV7-9
size: many
J: TRBJ2-5
DNA: TGTGCCAGCAGCCGCCCCCGAACAGGCGAAGAGACCCAGTACTTC
CDR3: CASSRPRTGEETQYF

D: .
V: TRBV4-2
size: few
J: TRBJ2-5
DNA: TGTGCCAGCAGCCAGTCTTCGATGGCGGGGGCTTGGGAGACCCAGTACTTC
CDR3: CASSQSSMAGAWETQYF

D: .
V: TRBV19
size: .
J: TRBJ1-1
DNA: TGTGCCAGTAGTAAGGGTCAGGGTTACATGAACACTGAAGCTTTCTTT
CDR3: CASSKGQGYMNTEAFF

D: TRBD2
V: TRBV7-8
size: .
J: TRBJ2-5
DNA: TGTGCCAGCAGCATGACTAGCCTGGGAGGGACCCAGTACTTC
CDR3: CASSMTSLGGTQYF

D: .
V: TRBV7-9
size: .
J: TRBJ2-7
DNA: TGTGCCAGCAGCCGACGGGACGGGACCTACGAGCAGTACTTC
CDR3: CASSRRDGTYEQYF

D: TRBD2
V: TRBV29-1
size: few
J: TRBJ2-7
DNA: TGCAGCTTAGCGGGGTCGCCGTCCTACGAGCAGTACTTC
CDR3: CSLAGSPSYEQYF

D: TRBD2
V: TRBV7-8
size: .
J: TRBJ2-1
DNA: TGTGCCAGCAGCTCTGAACCGGGACTAGCCCCGGATGAGCAGTTCTTC
CDR3: CASSSEPGLAPDEQFF

D: .
V: TRBV28
size: .
J: TRBJ1-5
DNA: TGTGCCAGCAGTTTATTACGAGAATATAGCAATCAGCCCCAGCATTTT
CDR3: CASSLLREYSNQPQHF

D: TRBD2
V: TRBV20-1
size: .
J: TRBJ2-5
DNA: TGCAGTGCCACCCAGGGAGGCGGGGGGGGCGGATATACGCAGTACTTC
CDR3: CSATQGGGGGGYTQYF

D: .
V: TRBV6-1
size: many
J: TRBJ1-2
DNA: TGTGCCTCTAGGGGCGGCTCTGGCTACACCTTC
CDR3: CASRGGSGYTF

D: .
V: TRBV5-6
size: many
J: TRBJ2-7
DNA: TGTGCCAGCAGCTTGACCCCGGGGCAGGGGCATACGAAGCAGTACTTC
CDR3: CASSLTPGQGHTKQYF

D: .
V: TRBV19
size: many
J: TRBJ1-5
DNA: TGTGCCAGTAAGACCGGGGGGTTAGGGAATCAGCCCCAGCATTTT
CDR3: CASKTGGLGNQPQHF

D: .
V: TRBV27
size: few
J: TRBJ1-5
DNA: TGTGCCAGCAGTTTGGACGGGGGAAGGCAGCCCCAGCATTTT
CDR3: CASSLDGGRQPQHF

D: TRBD1
V: TRBV7-3
size: .
J: TRBJ1-1
DNA: TGTGCCAGCAGCTTAGAGTGGGACAGGCTGAATGAAGCTTTCTTT
CDR3: CASSLEWDRLNEAFF

D: .
V: TRBV20-1
size: .
J: TRBJ1-2
DNA: TGCAGTGCTATAGAGAGGGTCGGGAGCTATGGCTACACCTTC
CDR3: CSAIERVGSYGYTF

D: .
V: TRBV7-9
size: .
J: TRBJ1-5
DNA: TGTGCCAGCAGCTTAGCCAGGGGCAGCAATCAGCCCCAGCATTTT
CDR3: CASSLARGSNQPQHF

D: TRBD1
V: TRBV29-1
size: once
J: TRBJ2-6
DNA: TGCAGCGAATACGGGACAGGGGGCTCTGGGGCCAACGTCCTGACTTTC
CDR3: CSEYGTGGSGANVLTF

D: .
V: TRBV9
size: few
J: TRBJ2-3
DNA: TGTGCCAGCAGTGTTGGGAGAGATACGCAGTATTTT
CDR3: CASSVGRDTQYF

D: .
V: TRBV6-6
size: few
J: TRBJ2-7
DNA: TGTGCCAGCAGTCGGGGGCTCTACGAGCAGTACTTC
CDR3: CASSRGLYEQYF

D: .
V: TRBV7-8
size: many
J: TRBJ1-6
DNA: TGTGCCAGAGACTTCCAATCAGGAAGCTCCTATAATTCACCCCTCCACTTT
CDR3: CARDFQSGSSYNSPLHF

D: .
V: TRBV6-5
size: many
J: TRBJ1-1
DNA: TGTGCCAGCAGCCAATTTGACAGTATGAACACTGAAGCTTTCTTT
CDR3: CASSQFDSMNTEAFF

D: TRBD1
V: TRBV7-9
size: .
J: TRBJ2-7
DNA: TGTGCCAGCTCACGGACAGGCACTACCTACGAGCAGTACTTC
CDR3: CASSRTGTTYEQYF

D: .
V: TRBV20-1
size: .
J: TRBJ1-6
DNA: TGCAGTGAAGCGAACAGGGTCTTATCTTCACCCCTCCACTTT
CDR3: CSEANRVLSSPLHF

D: .
V: TRBV20-1
size: once
J: TRBJ1-1
DNA: TGCAGTGCTAGTAGTCCGACGGCTGGAAACACTGAAGCTTTCTTT
CDR3: CSASSPTAGNTEAFF

D: .
V: TRBV2
size: many
J: TRBJ2-7
DNA: TGTGCCAGCAGTGAGGGGCCGACAGGACTGAGCTCCTACGAGCAGTACTTC
CDR3: CASSEGPTGLSSYEQYF

D: TRBD1
V: TRBV29-1
size: many
J: TRBJ2-5
DNA: TGCAGCGTTGAAGCCCGTCAGGGGGCGGCGGAGACCCAGTACTTC
CDR3: CSVEARQGAAETQYF

D: .
V: TRBV4-1
size: many
J: TRBJ1-2
DNA: TGCGCCAGCAGCCAAGATGGGCAGATCTATGGCTACACCTTC
CDR3: CASSQDGQIYGYTF

D: .
V: TRBV15
size: .
J: TRBJ2-5
DNA: TGTGCCACCAGCAGCGACGGGGCGAACCAAGAGACCCAGTACTTC
CDR3: CATSSDGANQETQYF

D: TRBD1
V: TRBV19
size: many
J: TRBJ1-6
DNA: TGTGCCAGTAGTATAGATTCAGGTTCGGGACAGGGACTCCACTTT
CDR3: CASSIDSGSGQGLHF

D: .
V: TRBV11-1
size: .
J: TRBJ1-1
DNA: TGTGCCTGGCTTCGGAGGCGCGACACTGAAGCTTTCTTT
CDR3: CAWLRRRDTEAFF

D: TRBD2
V: TRBV20-1
size: .
J: TRBJ2-7
DNA: TGCAGTGCCGTGGCTAGCGGGAGAGATGAGCAGTACTTC
CDR3: CSAVASGRDEQYF

D: .
V: TRBV5-6
size: many
J: TRBJ2-5
DNA: TGTGCCAGCACCCTGACAGGACAAGAGACCCAGTACTTC
CDR3: CASTLTGQETQYF

D: TRBD2
V: TRBV20-1
size: .
J: TRBJ2-7
DNA: TGCAGTGCTAGAGACGGGACTAGCGGGAGGTACGAGCAGTACTTC
CDR3: CSARDGTSGRYEQYF

D: .
V: TRBV6-5
size: many
J: TRBJ2-7
DNA: TGTGCCAGCAGAGCACCAACCGGGAATCTGTCCTTC
CDR3: CASRAPTGNLSF

D: .
V: TRBV9
size: .
J: TRBJ2-5
DNA: TGTGCCAGCAGCGTAGGGAATGTTCGAGCCCAAGAGACCCAGTACTTC
CDR3: CASSVGNVRAQETQYF